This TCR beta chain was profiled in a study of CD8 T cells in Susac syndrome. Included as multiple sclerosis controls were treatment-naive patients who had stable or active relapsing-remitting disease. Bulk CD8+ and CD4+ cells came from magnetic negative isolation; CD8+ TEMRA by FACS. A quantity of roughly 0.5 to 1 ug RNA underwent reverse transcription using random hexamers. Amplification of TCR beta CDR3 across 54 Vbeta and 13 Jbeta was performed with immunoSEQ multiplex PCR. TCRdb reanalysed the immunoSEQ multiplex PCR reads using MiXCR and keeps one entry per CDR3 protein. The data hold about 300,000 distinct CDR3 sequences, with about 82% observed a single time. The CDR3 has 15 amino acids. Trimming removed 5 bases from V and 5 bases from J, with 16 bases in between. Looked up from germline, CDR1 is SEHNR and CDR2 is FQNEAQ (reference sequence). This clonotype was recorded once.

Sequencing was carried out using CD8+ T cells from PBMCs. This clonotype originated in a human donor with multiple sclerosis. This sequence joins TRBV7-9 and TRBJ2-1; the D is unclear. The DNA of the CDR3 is TGTGCCAGCAGCCCCATGGGGATTTCACACAATGAGCAGTTCTTC. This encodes CASSPMGISHNEQFF.